Each of the 29 T cell receptor beta chains below was sequenced from the same sample in a study of patients and donors after allogeneic stem cell transplantation (dated by TCRdb to 2020 to 2021). The library was prepared using RT-PCR. TCRdb names NextSeq 550 as the instrument used. The raw public data were reprocessed by TCRdb itself: fastp quality trimming at Q25, MiXCR clonotype calling, in-frame beta chains only. Every CDR3 protein is listed once, alongside the most common genes and DNA of its rows. The sample table holds about 110,000 distinct CDR3 sequences, of which around 38% were seen once. The top ten constitute around 30% of the sample. Sequencing input: blood, either unsorted or a sorted T cell fraction (not recorded which). The source of these receptors is a human donor who was either an allogeneic HSCT recipient or a stem cell or donor lymphocyte infusion donor (not recorded which). It is not recorded whose cells these are; they may come from a transplant donor.

The chain combines TRBV10-3 with TRBJ1-2, with D perhaps matching TRBD1 (5 bases). V was shortened by 3 bases and J by 6 bases, with 8 bases between the two germline ends. Germline V gives CDR1 ENHRY, CDR2 SYGVKD. There are 12 residues in the CDR3. CDR3 DNA: TGTGCCATCAGTGAAGGAGGGGATGGCTACACCTTC. Protein sequence: CAISEGGDGYTF.

This clonotype was recorded a few times. The conserved phenylalanine or tryptophan normally closing the CDR3 is absent here, so this likely arose from a read error. The DNA is omitted, as the CDR3 cannot be located on it reliably, and the CDR3 follows TCRdb's listing. The chain has TRBV6-6 and TRBJ1-4; the table gives TRBD1 as D, unverified against the DNA. A total of 14 residues make up the CDR3, ends included. The V gene's germline CDR1 is MNHNY and CDR2 SVGAGI (reference sequence). The CDR3 spells CASSYGSGGKVYFV.

The chain joins TRBV20-1 to TRBJ1-6; no definite D call. With 0 bases removed from V and 6 bases from J, the gap between germline ends came to 9 bases. The germline CDR1 and CDR2 sequences are DFQATT and SNEGSKA (reference sequence). The CDR3 is made up of 14 amino acids. The CDR3 sequence is CSARDSGSNSPLHF. The CDR3 DNA is TGCAGTGCTAGAGATAGTGGGAGTAATTCACCCCTCCACTTT.

The V gene is TRBV6-5, the J gene TRBJ1-1; a weak D match, TRBD1 (5 bases). The V gene lost 8 bases and the J gene lost 6 bases, with 16 bases spanning the gap. There are 13 residues in the CDR3. CDR1 is MNHEY, CDR2 SVGAGI, per germline. In nucleotides, the CDR3 is TGTGCCAGCGGGTCGGGGGGGGTGGCTGAAGCTTTCTTT. Translated: CASGSGGVAEAFF.

V is TRBV19 and J is TRBJ2-7; D uncertain. CDR1 LNHDA and CDR2 SQIVND come from the germline V gene (reference sequence). The CDR3 extends over 14 amino acids. Trimming pared 3 bases from V and 1 base from J, leaving 10 bases between. The CDR3 here is CASSIWVESYEQYF. CDR3 in DNA: TGTGCCAGTAGTATTTGGGTAGAATCCTACGAGCAGTACTTC. Complete variable domain (other parts from reference TRBV19 and TRBJ2-7): DGGITQSPKYLFRKEGQNVTLSCEQNLNHDAMYWYRQDPGQGLRLIYYSQIVNDFQKGDIAEGYSVSREKKESFPLTVTSAQKNPTAFYLCASSIWVESYEQYFGPGTRLTVT.

This clonotype has a handful of counts. CDR3 sequence reads: CASTLGQGNEKLFF. The CDR3 DNA reads as TGTGCCAGCACACTCGGACAGGGTAATGAAAAACTGTTTTTT. V is TRBV7-9 and J is TRBJ1-4, with 8 bases fitting TRBD1. The CDR3 contains 14 residues. V shed 7 bases and J 4 bases; nucleotides not matched to a gene: 5. Germline CDR1 and CDR2: SEHNR and FQNEAQ (reference sequence).

This clonotype was detected only a few times. CDR3: CSARAVSQNQPQHF. The DNA of the CDR3 is TGCAGTGCTAGGGCAGTTAGCCAGAATCAGCCCCAGCATTTT. The J gene is TRBJ1-5, the V gene TRBV20-1; D is undetermined. This CDR3 comprises 14 residues. Trimming left V 3 bases short and J 4 bases short, with 13 bases between. Per germline, CDR1 DFQATT and CDR2 SNEGSKA (reference sequence).

The chain combines TRBV5-5 with TRBJ2-3; no definite D call. The CDR3 is 14 amino acids. V lost 1 base to trimming and J lost 0 bases, with 6 bases between them. Germline V gives CDR1 SGHKS, CDR2 YYEKEE (reference sequence). CDR3 sequence reads: CASSLLWSTDTQYF. CDR3 DNA: TGTGCCAGCAGCTTGCTCTGGAGCACAGATACGCAGTATTTT. The entire variable domain, with the rest obtained from reference TRBV5-5 and TRBJ2-3, is as follows: DAGVTQSPTHLIKTRGQQVTLRCSPISGHKSVSWYQQVLGQGPQFIFQYYEKEERGRGNFPDRFSARQFPNYSSELNVNALLLGDSALYLCASSLLWSTDTQYFGPGTRLTVL.

V is TRBV7-2 and J is TRBJ2-1; D may be TRBD1 or TRBD2 (5 bases each). The CDR3 runs 19 residues. CDR1 is SGHTA, CDR2 FQGNSA, per germline. Trimming pared 5 bases from V and 0 bases from J, leaving 23 bases between. The CDR3, as DNA: TGTGCCAGCAGCCCATTAGGGGCAGCGGCCCATAACTCCTACAATGAGCAGTTCTTC. Translating gives CASSPLGAAAHNSYNEQFF.

At least ten counts were recorded for this clonotype. V and J are TRBV12-3 or TRBV12-4 and TRBJ1-1, with D unclear. Trimming took off 4 bases at V and 3 bases at J, with 12 bases between the two ends. CDR3 length: 14 amino acids. DNA for the CDR3: TGTGCCAGCAGTTCCCAAAGAACGTACACTGAAGCTTTCTTT. As protein: CASSSQRTYTEAFF.

The chain uses TRBV6-5 and TRBJ1-2; D possibly corresponds to TRBD1 (5 bases). The V gene lost 0 bases and the J gene lost 8 bases, with 13 bases spanning the gap. Germline V CDR1 and CDR2: MNHEY, SVGAGI. The CDR3 runs to 14 residues. DNA of the CDR3: TGTGCCAGCAGTTACTCGATTGGGGCGGGAGGCTACACCTTC. As protein: CASSYSIGAGGYTF.

This clonotype has a handful of counts. This chain links TRBV5-4 with TRBJ2-7, with 10 bases that match TRBD2. The CDR3 extends over 17 amino acids. Per germline, CDR1 SGHNT and CDR2 YYREEE (reference sequence). J gave up 2 bases and V 0 bases, and 8 bases lay outside the gene matches. The DNA for the CDR3 is TGTGCCAGCAGCTTGGCGGTTAGCGGGAGGATCGCCTACGAGCAGTACTTC. It codes for CASSLAVSGRIAYEQYF.

The chain combines TRBV10-3 with TRBJ1-1, with TRBD1 matching over 9 bases. This CDR3 has 14 residues. Germline CDR1 is ENHRY and CDR2 is SYGVKD. The J segment lost 0 bases and the V segment lost 6 bases, leaving 2 bases of the junction unmatched. The DNA for the CDR3 is TGTGCCATCAGCAGGGACAGGGTGAACACTGAAGCTTTCTTT. Encoded protein: CAISRDRVNTEAFF.

The V and J genes are TRBV7-8 and TRBJ2-2; D possibly corresponds to TRBD1 (6 bases). This CDR3 spans 15 amino acids. Germline V CDR1 and CDR2: SGHVS, FQNEAQ. V lost 5 bases and J lost 4, with 14 bases in between. The CDR3 loop reads CASSRRDILTGELFF. In DNA, the CDR3 is TGTGCCAGCAGCCGCCGGGACATCCTCACCGGGGAGCTGTTTTTT.

This chain uses TRBV5-1 with TRBJ2-2; TRBD2 matches at 7 bases. The CDR3 sequence is 15 residues long. CDR1 and CDR2 (germline): SGHRS, YFSETQ. Trimming cost V 2 bases and J 5 bases; bases outside gene matches: 6. This CDR3 reads CASSFVAGVTGELFF. Written as DNA, the CDR3 is TGCGCCAGCAGCTTTGTGGCGGGAGTAACCGGGGAGCTGTTTTTT.

Many counts were recorded for this clonotype. This chain uses TRBV3-1 with TRBJ1-1, with 9 bases fitting TRBD1. With V trimmed by 6 bases and J by 4 bases, 6 bases remained unmatched. The germline CDR1 and CDR2 sequences are LGHDT and YNNKEL (reference sequence). CDR3 length equals 14 residues. The CDR3 region is CASRPTGGITEAFF. As DNA, the CDR3 is TGTGCCAGCAGACCGACAGGGGGTATCACTGAAGCTTTCTTT.

The chain combines TRBV24-1 with TRBJ2-1, with TRBD2 as a possible D gene (6 bases). The V end lost 5 bases, the J end lost 0 bases, and 13 bases lay between the germline ends. Germline values: CDR1 KGHDR, CDR2 SFDVKD. CDR3 length: 16 residues. CDR3 in DNA: TGTGCCACCAGTGCCCCGGACGGGAGCTCCTACAATGAGCAGTTCTTC. Amino acids: CATSAPDGSSYNEQFF.

CDR3: CASSRDSRELFF. The CDR3 nucleotides are TGTGCCAGCAGCCGGGACAGCCGGGAGCTGTTTTTT. The chain links TRBV4-2 to TRBJ2-2, with TRBD1 matching over 7 bases. This CDR3 has 12 residues. V gave up 4 bases and J gave up 9 bases; unmatched junction bases: 2. From germline, CDR1 is LGHNA and CDR2 YNFKEQ.

This clonotype was seen a few times. The chain uses TRBV5-4 and TRBJ2-5; TRBD1 is a possible D gene (5 bases). The germline V and J ends were trimmed by 0 bases and 3 bases, with 9 bases remaining between them. This CDR3 comprises 14 residues. The germline V gene encodes CDR1 SGHNT and CDR2 YYREEE (reference sequence). The CDR3 region has the DNA TGTGCCAGCAGCTTGGGGCAGGGAAAAGAGACCCAGTACTTC. It specifies CASSLGQGKETQYF. Together with reference TRBV5-4 and TRBJ2-5, the CDR3 gives the full variable domain: ETGVTQSPTHLIKTRGQQVTLRCSSQSGHNTVSWYQQALGQGPQFIFQYYREEENGRGNFPPRFSGLQFPNYSSELNVNALELDDSALYLCASSLGQGKETQYFGPGTRLLVL.

In this sample, this clonotype turned up many times. This chain uses TRBV7-3 with TRBJ2-1; D uncertain. Trimming took 5 bases from V and 0 from J, leaving 5 bases between them. The CDR3 covers 13 residues. Germline assignment: CDR1 SGHTA and CDR2 FQGTGA. The CDR3 sequence: CASSLHSYNEQFF. CDR3 in DNA: TGTGCCAGCAGCCTACACTCCTACAATGAGCAGTTCTTC. Based on the CDR3 plus reference TRBV7-3 and TRBJ2-1, the full variable domain is GAGVSQTPSNKVTEKGKYVELRCDPISGHTALYWYRQSLGQGPEFLIYFQGTGAADDSGLPNDRFFAVRPEGSVSTLKIQRTERGDSAVYLCASSLHSYNEQFFGPGTRLTVL.

A remark on this clonotype: The junction departs from germline at one end; a sequencing error may be responsible. V and J are TRBV6-1 and TRBJ1-2; tentatively, D is TRBD1 (6 bases). The length of the CDR3 is 11 residues. The germline CDR1 and CDR2 sequences are MNHNS and SASEGT. CDR3 nucleotides: TGTGCCAGCAGTGAACGGGGACAACCCTACTTC. Translated, it gives CASSERGQPYF.

The rearrangement uses TRBV6-5 and TRBJ2-2; possibly TRBD1 for D (6 bases). Germline lookup yields CDR1 MNHEY and CDR2 SVGAGI. This CDR3 region has 14 residues. V was cut by 6 bases and J by 1 base, with 9 bases left in between. The CDR3 sequence: CASSATGNTGELFF. The CDR3 nucleotides read TGTGCCAGCAGCGCGACAGGGAACACCGGGGAGCTGTTTTTT.

This chain's CDR3 is CASSPLGGYNSPLHF. In DNA form, the CDR3 reads TGTGCCAGCAGCCCCCTCGGGGGTTATAATTCACCCCTCCACTTT. V gene TRBV5-6 combines with J gene TRBJ1-6, with a possible D match to TRBD1 (5 bases). V was trimmed by 4 bases and J by 4 bases, leaving 12 bases between them. Germline CDR1 reads SGHDT; CDR2 reads YYEEEE. The CDR3 extends over 15 amino acids.

This clonotype turned up a few times. The CDR3 spells CASSPGRLRELFF. CDR3 nucleotides: TGTGCCAGCAGCCCCGGACGCCTGCGGGAACTGTTTTTT. The V gene is TRBV4-2, the J gene TRBJ1-4; D is unclear. Germline V CDR1 and CDR2: LGHNA, YNFKEQ. With 4 bases removed from V and 12 bases from J, the gap between germline ends came to 15 bases. The CDR3 is 13 amino acids.

The sample holds a few counts of this clonotype. The gene calls are TRBV5-1 and TRBJ1-1; D might be TRBD1 (6 bases). Germline loops: CDR1 SGHRS, CDR2 YFSETQ. The CDR3 runs 14 residues. V lost 3 bases to trimming and J lost 5 bases, with 14 bases between them. CDR3: CASSSLQGRTEAFF. CDR3 coding DNA: TGCGCCAGCAGCTCCTTACAGGGCAGGACTGAAGCTTTCTTT.

The rearrangement joins TRBV7-8 to TRBJ2-1, with 7 bases aligning to TRBD1. Germline V gene lookup returns CDR1 SGHVS and CDR2 FQNEAQ. The CDR3 covers 16 residues. The ends lost 6 bases at V and 5 bases at J; junction bases unmatched: 13. The CDR3 DNA reads TGTGCCAGCAGTCCAGCGGAGACAGGGCCCCACAATGAGCAGTTCTTC. Amino acid sequence: CASSPAETGPHNEQFF.

In this sample, this clonotype turned up a few times. The chain joins TRBV20-1 to TRBJ2-7; D possibly uses TRBD1 or TRBD2 (5 bases each). V was trimmed by 5 bases and J by 2 bases, leaving 10 bases between them. Germline assignment: CDR1 DFQATT and CDR2 SNEGSKA (reference sequence). The CDR3 has 12 residues. DNA for the CDR3: TGCAGTGCTCGGGGCACTGCCTACGAGCAGTACTTC. Its protein is CSARGTAYEQYF.

This clonotype has at least ten counts. J is TRBJ1-1 and V is TRBV6-5; unclear D gene. Germline V gives CDR1 MNHEY, CDR2 SVGAGI. V lost 0 bases and J lost 1, with 3 bases in between. CDR3 length: 13 amino acids. Here the CDR3 DNA reads TGTGCCAGCAGTTACTCCTGGAACACTGAAGCTTTCTTT. It encodes CASSYSWNTEAFF.

The genes are TRBV5-4 and TRBJ2-7; weak D call: TRBD2 (5 bases). Deletions cut 0 bases from V and 2 bases from J, with 9 bases between. The CDR3 is made up of 14 amino acids. The germline gives CDR1 SGHNT, CDR2 YYREEE (reference sequence). DNA for the CDR3: TGTGCCAGCAGCTTGGGAGGGCCGACCTACGAGCAGTACTTC. Its protein product is CASSLGGPTYEQYF.